This TCR beta chain derives from a study of CD8 T cells in Susac syndrome. Deletions cut 6 bases from V and 8 bases from J, with 22 bases between. Germline CDR1 is SGHDN and CDR2 is FVKESK. There are 15 residues in the CDR3. Control patients had untreated stable or active relapsing-remitting multiple sclerosis by revised McDonald criteria. With random hexamers, reverse transcription was performed on about 0.5 to 1 ug of RNA. The CDR3 of TCR beta was amplified by immunoSEQ multiplex PCR across 54 Vbeta and 13 Jbeta. MiXCR, run by TCRdb on the immunoSEQ multiplex PCR reads, gives a single entry per CDR3 protein. The sample lists approximately 210,000 distinct CDR3 sequences, 95% occurring once.

Sequencing used CD4+ T cells from PBMCs. This chain uses TRBV14 with TRBJ1-1; D gene unclear. The receptor's source is a human donor with multiple sclerosis. For the CDR3, the DNA is TGTGCCAGCAGTGATCCCGGGGAGAGATTTGGGGAAGCTTTCTTT. Protein: CASSDPGERFGEAFF.